The 9 T cell receptor beta chains reported below all come from one sample, sequenced in a study of molecular identifiers for immune sequencing clone quantification. Via MiXCR, TCRdb re-called the PCR reads, giving one row per CDR3 protein. The sample records approximately 320,000 distinct CDR3 sequences, 24% being singletons. The specimen was naive CD8+ T cells from blood, with Jurkat cell RNA spiked in. The subset is: FACS-sorted CD8+CD4-CCR7+CD45RA+ naive T cells. The receptors were sampled from a human donor in good health. Some libraries in this study had Jurkat cell RNA spiked in.

As to this clonotype: Germline is not matched at one junction end, which may reflect a read error. The chain links TRBV19 to TRBJ2-2; 10 bases map to TRBD2. The germline CDR1 and CDR2 sequences are LNHDA and SQIVND (reference sequence). CDR3 length: 15 amino acids. The CDR3 region has the DNA TGTACCAGTAGTCCCCGGACTAGCGGCATCGGGGAGCTGTTTTTT. Protein: CTSSPRTSGIGELFF.

This clonotype was detected ten times or more. The rearrangement uses TRBV5-6 and TRBJ1-1; D is perhaps TRBD1 (6 bases). Trimming shortened V by 8 bases and J by 1 base, and 15 bases separated the two germline ends. The CDR3 length is 14 residues. Looked up from germline, CDR1 is SGHDT and CDR2 is YYEEEE. The chain's CDR3 is CASLTLTGNTEAFF. In DNA, the CDR3 is TGTGCCAGTCTAACGCTGACAGGGAACACTGAAGCTTTCTTT. Combining the CDR3 with reference TRBV5-6 and TRBJ1-1 gives the whole variable domain DAGVTQSPTHLIKTRGQQVTLRCSPKSGHDTVSWYQQALGQGPQFIFQYYEEEERQRGNFPDRFSGHQFPNYSSELNVNALLLGDSALYLCASLTLTGNTEAFFGQGTRLTVV.

The CDR3 region is CSARDIVESVYEQYF. The CDR3 DNA sequence: TGCAGTGCTAGAGATATTGTTGAGTCTGTCTACGAGCAGTACTTC. This sequence joins TRBV20-1 and TRBJ2-7, with D hard to call. The CDR3 has 15 amino acids. The germline gives CDR1 DFQATT, CDR2 SNEGSKA (reference sequence). V lost 0 bases and J lost 3, with 15 bases in between.

V gene TRBV12-3 or TRBV12-4 combines with J gene TRBJ2-7, with TRBD2 matching 8 bases. CDR3 length: 15 amino acids. J lost 0 bases, V lost 5 bases, and 6 bases had no gene match. CDR3 nucleotide sequence: TGTGCCAGCAGTCCCGGGAGGGAAATCTCCTACGAGCAGTACTTC. Translated: CASSPGREISYEQYF.

This chain links TRBV5-6 with TRBJ1-5; 8 bases align to TRBD1. This CDR3 contains 16 residues. The germline CDR1 and CDR2 sequences are SGHDT and YYEEEE. The J segment lost 4 bases and the V segment lost 2 bases, leaving 8 bases of the junction unmatched. CDR3 loop: CASSFGTGGFNQPQHF. The CDR3, as DNA: TGTGCCAGCAGCTTTGGCACAGGGGGTTTTAATCAGCCCCAGCATTTT.

This chain links TRBV27 with TRBJ2-2; D uncertain. The V gene's germline CDR1 is MNHEY and CDR2 SMNVEV (reference sequence). The germline V and J ends were trimmed by 11 bases and 5 bases, with 21 bases remaining between them. This CDR3 contains 15 residues. The chain's CDR3 is CARRGQTNHTGELFF. The CDR3 DNA sequence: TGTGCCCGGCGAGGCCAAACGAATCATACCGGGGAGCTGTTTTTT.

The gene calls are TRBV6-5 and TRBJ1-1; TRBD1 matches 7 bases. The germline CDR1 and CDR2 sequences are MNHEY and SVGAGI. The CDR3 has 14 amino acids. Unmatched junction bases numbered 8, after V lost 7 bases and J lost 3 bases. The CDR3 here is CASTILTGDTEAFF. The CDR3, as DNA: TGTGCCAGCACCATTCTTACAGGGGACACTGAAGCTTTCTTT.

CDR3 nucleotides: TGTGCCAGCAGTTACTGGAGCTGGGGACGAAATCAGCCCCAGCATTTT. Its translation is CASSYWSWGRNQPQHF. The chain recombines TRBV6-2 or TRBV6-3 with TRBJ1-5; TRBD1 might be the D (5 bases). The CDR3 covers 16 residues. CDR1 is MNHEY, CDR2 SVGEGT, per germline. V dropped 1 base and J dropped 4 bases, with 14 bases sitting between them.

This clonotype was observed a handful of times. One junction end does not reproduce the germline sequence, and a read error may be involved. The rearrangement joins TRBV7-9 to TRBJ2-1, with 11 positions matching TRBD2. The CDR3 is made up of 12 amino acids. From germline, CDR1 is SEHNR and CDR2 FQNEAQ (reference sequence). This chain's CDR3 is CASSQLAGELFF. CDR3 sequence (DNA): TGTGCCAGCAGCCAACTAGCGGGGGAGCTGTTCTTC.